The rows below give T cell receptor beta chains drawn from one sample of a study of T cells in Graves' hyperthyroidism and ophthalmopathy. TCRdb redid the calling of the multiplex PCR reads with MiXCR, one entry per CDR3 protein. This table has approximately 430,000 distinct CDR3 sequences, 15% to 17% appearing once. The specimen was blood. The receptor source for this set is a woman under 30 with Graves' hyperthyroidism. CDR3s include the opening cysteine and the closing phenylalanine or tryptophan. The order of the fields is V gene, CDR3 protein.

TRBV20-1	CSARGSGLAYNEQFF
TRBV6-1	CASSRAGGLFTGELFF
TRBV3-1	CASSQAGLAGPAKETQYF
TRBV9	CASSGGLAGEQFF
TRBV30	CAWSRGPLLGYTF
TRBV30	CAWSVPGEQYF
TRBV28	CASSLTELGDEQYF
TRBV6-2/TRBV6-3	CASSPLEGSGASSSYNEQFF
TRBV5-1	CASSLGLVSNEQFF
TRBV20-1	CSANRGSGANVLTF
TRBV6-1	CASSELDNSNQPQHF